The present T cell receptor beta chain was sequenced within a study of T cells after yellow fever vaccination. Details on this clonotype: What it binds is unknown.

Study-level results: On re-exposure, the response was weaker but peaked faster, at day 5 versus 15. Highly abundant clonotypes carried over from the bulk population could end up in FACS-sorted repertoires as contaminants.

5'RACE template switching added a universal primer site and UMIs to TCR cDNA. TCRdb independently ran MiXCR on the 5' RACE reads; one entry per CDR3 protein. The sample lists 300,000 to 400,000 distinct CDR3 sequences, approximately 5.7% occurring once. Sequenced here: PBMCs, sampled 5 days after the yellow fever booster vaccination. This TCR came from a man aged 25 to 40 who received the YFV17D yellow fever vaccine.

The CDR3, as DNA: TGCAGTGCTAGTGCGCCTCGACTAGGCCCGACCGACTACGAGCAGTACTTC. This translates into CSASAPRLGPTDYEQYF. The chain uses TRBV20-1 and TRBJ2-7, with a weak D call TRBD2 (6 bases). The CDR3 loop spans 17 amino acids. Per germline, CDR1 DFQATT and CDR2 SNEGSKA (reference sequence). V shed 3 bases and J shed 3 bases, with 24 bases lying between them.